The 15 T cell receptor beta chains reported below all come from one sample, sequenced in a study of T cell repertoires in cytomegalovirus infection. One entry per CDR3 protein results from TCRdb running MiXCR on the reads. The data show about 830,000 distinct CDR3 sequences, with about 30% seen just once and around an eighth held by the top ten. No antigen has been identified for these receptors. Here the sequenced sample was cultured CD8+ T cells from PBMCs, taken from culture after CMV antigen stimulation. These receptors were taken from a human donor in good health (CMV status not recorded). Some clones in this sample may be carry-over from other donors' samples.

Note on this clonotype: A much more abundant neighbour one base away suggests this may be a read error. The chain has TRBV6-4 and TRBJ1-2, with D tentatively TRBD1 (5 bases). The CDR3 has 13 amino acids. The V gene lost 4 bases and the J gene lost 1 base, with 7 bases spanning the gap. Germline CDR1 MRHNA, CDR2 SNTAGT. CDR3 nucleotides: TGTGCCAGCAGTGGGGGGGGTAACTATGGCTACACCTTC. Translated: CASSGGGNYGYTF.

There are a few counts of this clonotype. CDR3 in amino acids: CASDRDSSYNEQFF. The DNA for the CDR3 is TGTGCCAGCGACAGGGATAGCTCCTACAATGAGCAGTTCTTC. The V and J genes are TRBV6-2 or TRBV6-3 and TRBJ2-1, with 7 bases identical to TRBD1. Germline CDR1 MNHEY, CDR2 SVGEGT. This CDR3 region has 14 residues. With 8 bases clipped from V and 0 bases from J, the junction kept 4 bases outside the gene matches.

V gene TRBV7-2 combines with J gene TRBJ1-2, with D possibly TRBD1 on 5 matching bases. Looked up from germline, CDR1 is SGHTA and CDR2 is FQGNSA. V was clipped by 6 bases and J by 4 bases, with 12 bases between them. The CDR3 is made up of 13 amino acids. Here the CDR3 reads CASRSGGSYGYTF. CDR3 nucleotides: TGTGCCAGCAGGTCGGGGGGTTCCTATGGCTACACCTTC.

This clonotype was recorded many times. The rearrangement joins TRBV7-8 to TRBJ2-1; 10 nucleotides match TRBD2. From germline, CDR1 is SGHVS and CDR2 FQNEAQ. CDR3 length: 17 residues. Trimming cost V 4 bases and J 2 bases; bases outside gene matches: 8. The CDR3 bases are TGTGCCAGCAGCTCCCAGCGGGGGGGGGTAGCCTACAATGAGCAGTTCTTC. Residues: CASSSQRGGVAYNEQFF.

This chain links TRBV7-6 with TRBJ2-2; D gene uncertain. The V and J ends lost 1 base and 4 bases respectively, with 13 bases between them. CDR3 length: 16 residues. Germline CDR1 and CDR2: SGHVS and FNYEAQ. This CDR3 is CASSLDSLSSTGELFF. The DNA of the CDR3 is TGTGCCAGCAGCTTAGACAGCCTCTCAAGCACCGGGGAGCTGTTTTTT.

CDR3 in DNA: TGTGCCAGCAGCTATAACTTAGGGGACGGTGGCTACACCTTC. Protein: CASSYNLGDGGYTF. The chain employs TRBV7-3 and TRBJ1-2; perhaps TRBD1 as D (5 bases). CDR1 and CDR2 (germline): SGHTA, FQGTGA. Trimming removed 4 bases from V and 7 bases from J, with 16 bases in between. The CDR3 contains 14 residues.

This clonotype came up many times. A read error may account for a junction end that differs from germline. The rearrangement joins TRBV7-7 to TRBJ2-2, with D unclear. Germline values: CDR1 SSHAT, CDR2 FNYEAQ (reference sequence). The CDR3 length is 16 residues. In DNA form, the CDR3 reads TGTGCTAGCAGCTTAGCCCCAGATGGCGGAACCGGGGAGCTGTTTTTT. Protein: CASSLAPDGGTGELFF.

This chain connects TRBV6-2 or TRBV6-3 to TRBJ2-7; D not resolved. From germline, CDR1 is MNHEY and CDR2 SVGEGT. The CDR3 covers 13 residues. V was pared by 0 bases and J by 1 base, with 4 bases between. Written as DNA, the CDR3 is TGTGCCAGCAGTTACTCAAGATCCTACGAGCAGTACGTC. Protein sequence: CASSYSRSYEQYV.

Turning to this clonotype: The junction differs from germline at one of its ends, possibly a read error. The V call is TRBV4-1, the J call TRBJ2-1; D is possibly TRBD2 (6 bases). Germline loops: CDR1 MGHRA, CDR2 YSYEKL. The CDR3 has 16 residues. The CDR3 protein is CASSLNSGVSYNVQFF. In DNA form, the CDR3 reads TGCGCCAGCAGCCTAAACTCGGGGGTCTCCTACAATGTGCAGTTCTTC.

This clonotype was detected ten times or more. The V and J genes are TRBV7-2 and TRBJ2-7; tentatively, D is TRBD1 or TRBD2 (5 bases each). Trimming cost V 1 base and J 2 bases, with 12 bases left between them. This CDR3 contains 15 residues. CDR1 and CDR2 from the germline V gene are SGHTA and FQGNSA. Written as DNA, the CDR3 is TGTGCCAGCAGCTTAGTTTGGGGGAACCCCTACGAGCAGTACTTC. Encoded protein: CASSLVWGNPYEQYF.

This clonotype was detected only a few times. DNA for the CDR3: TGTGCCAGTAGTATCCTCCTAGTCCAAGACAATGAGCAGTTCTTC. Its protein is CASSILLVQDNEQFF. This chain links TRBV19 with TRBJ2-1; D call uncertain. Trimming left V 3 bases short and J 5 bases short, with 14 bases between. The CDR3 has 15 amino acids. Per the germline V gene, CDR1 is LNHDA and CDR2 is SQIVND (reference sequence). The full variable domain, with the rest looked up from reference TRBV19 and TRBJ2-1, is DGGITQSPKYLFRKEGQNVTLSCEQNLNHDAMYWYRQDPGQGLRLIYYSQIVNDFQKGDIAEGYSVSREKKESFPLTVTSAQKNPTAFYLCASSILLVQDNEQFFGPGTRLTVL.

This chain uses TRBV27 with TRBJ1-6; D not resolved. CDR1 is MNHEY and CDR2 is SMNVEV in the germline V gene (reference sequence). V lost 6 bases to trimming and J lost 8 bases, with 20 bases between them. The CDR3 loop spans 16 amino acids. The CDR3: CASSPREPTNYSPLHF. Here the CDR3 DNA reads TGTGCCAGCAGCCCGCGGGAGCCGACGAACTATTCACCCCTCCACTTT.

This clonotype was counted many times. The chain joins TRBV7-2 to TRBJ2-3; D unresolved. The CDR3 spans 15 residues. V lost 6 bases and J 5 bases, leaving 18 bases between the germline ends. Germline lookup yields CDR1 SGHTA and CDR2 FQGNSA. CDR3 coding DNA: TGTGCCAGCAGTTCCTATACCAGTGCCCTAGATACGCAGTATTTT. Its protein is CASSSYTSALDTQYF.

This clonotype has just a few counts. The rearrangement uses TRBV7-6 and TRBJ2-2, with a tentative D call TRBD2 (7 bases). Trimming took 5 bases from V and 0 from J, leaving 13 bases between them. The CDR3 has 16 amino acids. Germline V lookup: CDR1 SGHVS, CDR2 FNYEAQ. CDR3 DNA sequence: TGTGCCAGCAGCAACGTAGGGGGGGCGAACACCGGGGAGCTGTTTTTT. Its protein product is CASSNVGGANTGELFF. The full variable domain, in which reference TRBV7-6 and TRBJ2-2 provide the parts outside the CDR3, is GAGVSQSPRYKVTKRGQDVALRCDPISGHVSLYWYRQALGQGPEFLTYFNYEAQQDKSGLPNDRFSAERPEGSISTLTIQRTEQRDSAMYRCASSNVGGANTGELFFGEGSRLTVL.

A few counts support this clonotype. The chain joins TRBV6-4 to TRBJ1-1; TRBD1 might be the D (5 bases). The CDR3 consists of 18 residues. V was pared by 2 bases and J by 0 bases, with 19 bases between. Germline CDR1 and CDR2: MRHNA and SNTAGT. CDR3 nucleotide sequence: TGTGCCAGCAGTGACACCTCAGGGTTAAGTCACATGAACACTGAAGCTTTCTTT. This sequence encodes CASSDTSGLSHMNTEAFF.